Following are 2 T cell receptor beta chains from one sample sequenced in a study of vaccination effects on CD4 cells after COVID-19. Sequencing followed a ViraFEST assay step that expanded antigen-specific CD4+ T cells with viral peptide pools. Isolating CD4+ T cells followed approximately nine days of culture. Either the BNT162b2 or mRNA-1273 vaccine was given to participants in two doses. For these receptors, no antigen is known. Assay used: immunoSEQ multiplex PCR; TCRdb lists only in-frame clones, some missing. The sample includes some 34,000 clones, approximately 82% seen only once; the top ten take about 1.6%. The material sequenced was CD4+ T cells from PBMCs cultured with HCoV-NL63 spike peptides, taken after COVID-19 vaccination. The receptors come from a human donor who received a COVID-19 vaccine. Some clones in this sample may be carry-over from other donors' samples.

The genes are TRBV5-1 and TRBJ2-1, with 10 bases fitting TRBD2. The V and J ends lost 3 bases and 5 bases, in that order; junction bases with no gene match: 5. Germline V gene sequence: CDR1 SGHRS, CDR2 YFSETQ. The CDR3 contains 15 residues. The CDR3 bases are TGCGCCAGCAGCTCCCAAGCGGGGGGGGACAATGAGCAGTTCTTC. Translation: CASSSQAGGDNEQFF.

A few counts support this clone. V gene TRBV7-3 combines with J gene TRBJ2-2; 9 nucleotides align to TRBD1. Trimming removed 5 bases from V and 6 bases from J; junction bases left unmatched: 4. The CDR3 loop spans 14 amino acids. The V gene's germline CDR1 is SGHTA and CDR2 FQGTGA. The chain's CDR3 is CASSRNRGPGELFF. In DNA, the CDR3 is TGTGCCAGCAGCCGAAACAGGGGGCCCGGGGAGCTGTTTTTT. Combining the CDR3 with reference TRBV7-3 and TRBJ2-2 gives the whole variable domain GAGVSQTPSNKVTEKGKYVELRCDPISGHTALYWYRQSLGQGPEFLIYFQGTGAADDSGLPNDRFFAVRPEGSVSTLKIQRTERGDSAVYLCASSRNRGPGELFFGEGSRLTVL.